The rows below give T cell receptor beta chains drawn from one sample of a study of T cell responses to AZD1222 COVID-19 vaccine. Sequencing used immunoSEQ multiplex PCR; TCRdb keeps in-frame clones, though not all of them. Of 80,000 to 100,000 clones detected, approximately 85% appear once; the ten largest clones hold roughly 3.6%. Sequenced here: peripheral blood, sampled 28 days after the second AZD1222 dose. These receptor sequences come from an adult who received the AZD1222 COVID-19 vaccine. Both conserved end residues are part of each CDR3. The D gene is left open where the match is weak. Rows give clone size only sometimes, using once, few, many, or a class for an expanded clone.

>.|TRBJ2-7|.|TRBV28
TGTGCCAGCAGTTTTGAGCATTCCTACGAGCAGTACTTC
CASSFEHSYEQYF
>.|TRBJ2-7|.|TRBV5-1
TGCGCCAGCAGCTTGGCTGCCGGGAATTACGAGCAGTACTTC
CASSLAAGNYEQYF
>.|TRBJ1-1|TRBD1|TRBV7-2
TGTGCCAGCAGGTTACTCGGACAGGGCGGATGGACTGAAGCTTTCTTT
CASRLLGQGGWTEAFF
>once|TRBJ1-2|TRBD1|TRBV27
TGTGCCAGCAGCTTACAGGGGGGTTATGGCTACACCTTC
CASSLQGGYGYTF
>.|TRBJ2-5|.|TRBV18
TGTGCCAGCTCAGCAGGGATCCAAGAGACCCAGTACTTC
CASSAGIQETQYF
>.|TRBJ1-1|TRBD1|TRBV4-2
TGTGCCAGCAGCCAAGTGGGACAGGGTGATGAAGCTTTCTTT
CASSQVGQGDEAFF
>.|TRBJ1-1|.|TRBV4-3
TGCGCCAGCAGCCACAGCAGGGAGGGCACTGAAGCTTTCTTT
CASSHSREGTEAFF
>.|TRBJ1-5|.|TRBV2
TGTGCCAGCAGTGTATATCCGCAGCCCCAGCATTTT
CASSVYPQPQHF
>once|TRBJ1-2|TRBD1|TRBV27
TGTGCCAGCAGCACTAAGGACCACAGGGGTGACTATGGCTACACCTTC
CASSTKDHRGDYGYTF
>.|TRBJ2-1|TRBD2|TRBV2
TGTGCCAGCAGTCCACTAGCGGGCTTTAACAATGAGCAGTTCTTC
CASSPLAGFNNEQFF
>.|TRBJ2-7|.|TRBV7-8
TGTGCCAGCAGGGACATACGGGGGATCGAGCAGTACTTC
CASRDIRGIEQYF
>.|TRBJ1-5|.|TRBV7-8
TGTGCCAGCAGCACAATTCAGGTGGGCAATCAGCCCCAGCATTTT
CASSTIQVGNQPQHF
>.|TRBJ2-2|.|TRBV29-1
TGCAGCGTTGCGGACGACGGCGGCACCGGGGAGCTGTTTTTT
CSVADDGGTGELFF
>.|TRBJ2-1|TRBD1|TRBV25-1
TGTGCCAGCAGTGACTGGGACAGGGGGACAACTGAGCAGTTCTTC
CASSDWDRGTTEQFF
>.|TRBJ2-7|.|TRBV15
TGTGCCACCAGCAGCGAAGGGGGGATGGATGGCGAGCAGTACTTC
CATSSEGGMDGEQYF
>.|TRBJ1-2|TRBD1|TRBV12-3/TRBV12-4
TGTGCCAGCAGGGGACAGCACTATGGCTACACCTTC
CASRGQHYGYTF
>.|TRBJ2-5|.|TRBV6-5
TGTGCCAGCTCTCTCTCCGGGACACCACAAGAGACCCAGTACTTC
CASSLSGTPQETQYF
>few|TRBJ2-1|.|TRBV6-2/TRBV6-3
TGTGCCAGCAGTTATCAGGCCTATGAGCAGTTCTTC
CASSYQAYEQFF
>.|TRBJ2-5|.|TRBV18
TGTGCCAGCTCACCGCCGGGGTTTGAGACCCAGTACTTC
CASSPPGFETQYF
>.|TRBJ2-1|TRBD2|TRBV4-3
TGCGCCAGCAGCCAAGATACGGGAGGGCCTCGTCAGCAGTTCTTC
CASSQDTGGPRQQFF
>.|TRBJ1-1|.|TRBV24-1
TGTGCCACCAGTGAAGGAGGGGATTACACTGAAGCTTTCTTT
CATSEGGDYTEAFF
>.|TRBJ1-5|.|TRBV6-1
TGTGCCAGCAGTGATCGGACGGGTCAGCCCCAGCATTTT
CASSDRTGQPQHF
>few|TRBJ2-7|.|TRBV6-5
TGTGCCAGCAGTCTTAGGGACCGCCGGGACGAGCAGTACTTC
CASSLRDRRDEQYF
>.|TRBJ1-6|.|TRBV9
TGTGCCAGCAGCAAGAGAGGACGGGGCAGCTCCTATAATTCACCCCTCCACTTT
CASSKRGRGSSYNSPLHF
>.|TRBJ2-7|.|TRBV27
TGTGCCAGCAGTTTAAGGGCTGGGTCCTACGAGCAGTACTTC
CASSLRAGSYEQYF
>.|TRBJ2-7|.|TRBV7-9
TGTGCCAGCAGCTTATCCGGTTACGAGCAGTACTTC
CASSLSGYEQYF
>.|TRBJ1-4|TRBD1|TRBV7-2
TGTGCCAGCAGCTCCCGGACAGGGGCAACTAATGAAAAACTGTTTTTT
CASSSRTGATNEKLFF
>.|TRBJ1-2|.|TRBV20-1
TGCAGTGCTACCGCCGGGCCCTTCGACACCTTC
CSATAGPFDTF
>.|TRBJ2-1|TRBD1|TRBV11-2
TGTGCCAGCAGCTTAGGACAGGGCTCGTATGAGCAGTTCTTC
CASSLGQGSYEQFF
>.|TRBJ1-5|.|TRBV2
TGTGCCAGCAGTGAAGGAAGTAGCAATCAGCCCCAGCATTTT
CASSEGSSNQPQHF
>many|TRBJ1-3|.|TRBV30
TGTGCCTGGAGTGTAGGGGGGGCTGGAGGAAACACCATATATTTT
CAWSVGGAGGNTIYF
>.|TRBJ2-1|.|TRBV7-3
TGTGCCAGCAGCTTAGCGGGGGCTACAGGGAATGAGCAGTTCTTC
CASSLAGATGNEQFF
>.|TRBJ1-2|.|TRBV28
TGTGCCAGCCGGCCGACTGCGCGAGGCTACACCTTC
CASRPTARGYTF
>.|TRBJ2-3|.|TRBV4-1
TGCGCCAGCAGCCAAGACGGCCTAGCAGATACGCAGTATTTT
CASSQDGLADTQYF
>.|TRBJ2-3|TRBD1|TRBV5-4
TGTGCCAGCGACGCAGGGACAGGGGCTTCCACAGATACGCAGTATTTT
CASDAGTGASTDTQYF
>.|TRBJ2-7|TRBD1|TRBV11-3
TGTGCCAGCAGCTTAGTACAGGGGGTCGACGAGCAGTACTTC
CASSLVQGVDEQYF
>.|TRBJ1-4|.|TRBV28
TGTGCCAGCAGTTTTCCAACGAGTCGAGCTGAAAAACTGTTTTTT
CASSFPTSRAEKLFF
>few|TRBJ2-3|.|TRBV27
TGTGCCAGCAGTCGGGAACTTGTCTCCACAGATACGCAGTATTTT
CASSRELVSTDTQYF
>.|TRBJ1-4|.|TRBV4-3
TGCGCCACTGGGGGGAGTATTAATGAAAAACTGTTTTTT
CATGGSINEKLFF
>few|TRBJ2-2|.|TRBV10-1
TGCGCCAGCAGTGCGCAACCATGGACCGGGGAGCTGTTTTTT
CASSAQPWTGELFF
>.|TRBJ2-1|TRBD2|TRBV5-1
TGCGCCAGCTCGACTAGCGGGAGTCAAAGGGAGCAGTTCTTC
CASSTSGSQREQFF
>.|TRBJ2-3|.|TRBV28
TGTGCCAGCAGTTTTGCCTCAGGGAGATTGGATACGCAGTATTTT
CASSFASGRLDTQYF
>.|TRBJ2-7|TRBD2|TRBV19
TGTGCCAGTAGTATCGGGGGGGCCTACTCCTACGAGCAGTACTTC
CASSIGGAYSYEQYF
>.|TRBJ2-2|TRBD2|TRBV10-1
TGCGCCAGCAGCCAACCCCATCCGGGGGGGTTCAACACCGGGGAGCTGTTTTTT
CASSQPHPGGFNTGELFF
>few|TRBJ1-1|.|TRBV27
TGTGCCAGCAGTTTTAGGATCGGCACTGAAGCTTTCTTT
CASSFRIGTEAFF
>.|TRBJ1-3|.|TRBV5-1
TGCGCCAGCAGCTTGCTCGGCTCTGGAAACACCATATATTTT
CASSLLGSGNTIYF
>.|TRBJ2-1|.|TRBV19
TGTGCCAGTTCCCGGGACGGGAACTCCTACAATGAGCAGTTCTTC
CASSRDGNSYNEQFF
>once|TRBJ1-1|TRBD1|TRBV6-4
TGTGCCAGCAGTGGACAGGGGACTGAAGCTTTCTTT
CASSGQGTEAFF
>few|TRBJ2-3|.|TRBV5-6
TGTGCCAGCAGCCCCAGGGACTTCACAGATACGCAGTATTTT
CASSPRDFTDTQYF
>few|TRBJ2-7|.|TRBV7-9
TGTGCCAGCAGCTTATCGGGCAGGGAGGTCTACGAGCAGTACTTC
CASSLSGREVYEQYF
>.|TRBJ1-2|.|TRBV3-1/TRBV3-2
TGTGCCAGCAGCCGCTGGGAGGAGGGCTACACCTTC
CASSRWEEGYTF
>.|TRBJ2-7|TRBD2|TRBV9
TGTGCCAGCAGCGTTAACCCCACCGTACCTAGCGGGAAGCGGTACGAGCAGTACTTC
CASSVNPTVPSGKRYEQYF
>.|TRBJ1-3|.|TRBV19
TGTGCCAGTAGTATTGGAGGGTCTGGAAACACCATATATTTT
CASSIGGSGNTIYF
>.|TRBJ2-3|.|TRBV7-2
TGTGCCAGCACCACAAAATTCTCTAGCTTCACAGATACGCAGTATTTT
CASTTKFSSFTDTQYF
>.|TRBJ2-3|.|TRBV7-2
TGTGCCAGCAGCTCAACTAAGGTGGTGACAGATACGCAGTATTTT
CASSSTKVVTDTQYF
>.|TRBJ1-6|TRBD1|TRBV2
TGTGCCAGCAGTCCGGGACAGGGCTTTTCACCCCTCCACTTT
CASSPGQGFSPLHF
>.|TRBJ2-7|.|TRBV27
TGTGCCAGCAGTTCCCCGAATAGCGCGGCCTACGAGCAGTACTTC
CASSSPNSAAYEQYF